Listed below are T cell receptor beta chains from one sample, sequenced in a study of Ad26.COV2.S vaccination and SARS-CoV-2 variants. The data were produced by immunoSEQ multiplex PCR, yet TCRdb's version contains in-frame clones alone and is incomplete. Of roughly 100,000 clones listed, about three quarters are singletons. The source material was peripheral blood, sampled after recovery from COVID-19. These receptors originate from a human donor who had recovered from COVID-19. Each CDR3 is given with its conserved first and last residue. Fields, in order: V gene, clone size, D gene, J gene, CDR3 protein, CDR3 DNA. The D gene is left open where the match is weak. Size is omitted from some rows. Given values are once, few, many or a class for expanded clones.

v_gene: TRBV6-2/TRBV6-3
abundance: -
d_gene: TRBD1
j_gene: TRBJ2-7
CDR3aa: CASSYGQGVHEQYF
CDR3nt: TGTGCCAGCAGTTACGGACAGGGGGTCCACGAGCAGTACTTC

v_gene: TRBV3-1/TRBV3-2
abundance: -
d_gene: -
j_gene: TRBJ2-2
CDR3aa: CASSHIGRQTGELFF
CDR3nt: TGTGCCAGCAGCCACATAGGCAGGCAGACCGGGGAGCTGTTTTTT

v_gene: TRBV7-9
abundance: -
d_gene: -
j_gene: TRBJ2-3
CDR3aa: CASSLVVSTDTQYF
CDR3nt: TGTGCCAGCAGCTTGGTAGTTTCCACAGATACGCAGTATTTT

v_gene: TRBV30
abundance: -
d_gene: -
j_gene: TRBJ2-7
CDR3aa: CAWNSRSAPDGEQYF
CDR3nt: TGTGCCTGGAACTCAAGGTCAGCCCCTGACGGCGAGCAGTACTTC

v_gene: TRBV29-1
abundance: -
d_gene: -
j_gene: TRBJ1-5
CDR3aa: CSVGDRGVGTQHF
CDR3nt: TGCAGCGTTGGGGACCGGGGTGTCGGGACCCAGCATTTT

v_gene: TRBV5-1
abundance: -
d_gene: -
j_gene: TRBJ2-5
CDR3aa: CASSFGGWQETQYF
CDR3nt: TGCGCCAGCAGCTTCGGAGGCTGGCAAGAGACCCAGTACTTC

v_gene: TRBV19
abundance: -
d_gene: -
j_gene: TRBJ2-3
CDR3aa: CASSTPPGHYRTDTQYF
CDR3nt: TGTGCCAGTAGTACCCCCCCGGGACACTACCGCACAGATACGCAGTATTTT

v_gene: TRBV11-2
abundance: once
d_gene: -
j_gene: TRBJ1-4
CDR3aa: CASSFGTSSEEEKLFF
CDR3nt: TGTGCCAGCAGCTTCGGGACATCCTCAGAGGAGGAAAAACTGTTTTTT

v_gene: TRBV4-2
abundance: -
d_gene: -
j_gene: TRBJ2-7
CDR3aa: CASSQPQGEGYEQYF
CDR3nt: TGTGCCAGCAGCCAACCCCAGGGGGAGGGGTACGAGCAGTACTTC

v_gene: TRBV6-5
abundance: few
d_gene: -
j_gene: TRBJ1-2
CDR3aa: CASSYEGQANYGYTF
CDR3nt: TGTGCCAGCAGTTACGAGGGCCAGGCAAACTATGGCTACACCTTC

v_gene: TRBV5-1
abundance: -
d_gene: TRBD2
j_gene: TRBJ2-1
CDR3aa: CASSPSGGNEQFF
CDR3nt: TGCGCCAGCAGCCCCTCGGGGGGGAATGAGCAGTTCTTC

v_gene: TRBV19
abundance: -
d_gene: -
j_gene: TRBJ1-2
CDR3aa: CASSIRLTSGAATANYGYTF
CDR3nt: TGTGCCAGTAGTATACGCCTAACCTCAGGTGCGGCAACCGCTAACTATGGCTACACCTTC

v_gene: TRBV9
abundance: -
d_gene: -
j_gene: TRBJ1-2
CDR3aa: CASSAEIGYNYGYTF
CDR3nt: TGTGCCAGCAGCGCAGAGATAGGATATAACTATGGCTACACCTTC